This T cell receptor beta chain was identified during a study of control samples from healthy donors and cancer patients (dated by TCRdb to the early 2020s). The method was the immunoSEQ multiplex PCR assay. The table was pulled from immuneACCESS by TCRdb, which kept in-frame rearrangements only. Such tables lose some clones; where checked, under half of the loss comes from unresolved V genes, and the rest has no known cause. A total of about 140,000 clones appear in this sample, 80% to 95% of them only once. The ten largest clones add up to 11% of the sample. The table lists this clone with a few counts. Its binding antigen is unknown. No much larger clonotype is one base removed from it; base qualities were not supplied. From a lookup of the germline V gene (reference sequence), CDR1 and CDR2 are GTSNPN and SVGIG. Trimming takes 2 bases from V and 2 bases from J, and the germline ends sit 12 bases apart. The CDR3 numbers 15 residues from cysteine through phenylalanine. Only the CDR3 DNA is retained, 45 bases long and in frame from the first base.

The chain links TRBV30 with TRBJ2-2; the D gene cannot be named for sure. The sample comprised blood. This receptor was obtained from a man under 40 in good health. In nucleotides, the sequence is TGTGCCTGGAGTCCAACCCTCGAAAACACCGGGGAGCTGTTTTTT. This sequence encodes CAWSPTLENTGELFF.